This T cell receptor beta chain was profiled in a study of blood T cell repertoires in COVID-19. The wider study: PBMCs, B-cell-depleted T cells, or T cells provided the cDNA or gDNA that made up the material.

Germline V gene sequence: CDR1 SEHNR, CDR2 FQNEAQ (reference sequence). The V segment lost 7 bases and the J segment 2 bases; nucleotides outside the gene matches: 7. The CDR3 totals 15 residues. Profiling relied on immunoSEQ multiplex PCR, and the TCRdb table lists in-frame clones only, not all of them. Among about 38,000 clones listed, about three quarters were seen once. V and J are TRBV7-9 and TRBJ2-1, with TRBD2 identical over 8 bases. The receptor was derived from a man aged 70 or older with COVID-19, enrolled during active disease. Sequenced material: peripheral blood. This chain's CDR3 is CASTVIAGPYNEQFF. Here the CDR3 DNA reads TGTGCCAGCACCGTTATAGCGGGACCCTACAATGAGCAGTTCTTC.